This T cell receptor beta chain was recorded in a study of blood T cell repertoires in COVID-19. Study-wide context: Samples came from the United States, Italy and Spain, spanning acute and convalescent COVID-19.

Some clones are missing from TCRdb's copy, which holds only in-frame ones; the method was immunoSEQ multiplex PCR. Among about 76,000 clones, roughly 85% were seen once, and the ten largest hold about 10%. With 3 bases clipped from V and 6 bases from J, the junction kept 7 bases outside the gene matches. This CDR3 contains 14 residues. Per germline, CDR1 SGHRS and CDR2 YFSETQ. The source is a man aged 55-75 years with COVID-19, enrolled during active disease. The chain couples TRBV5-1 to TRBJ1-2; 8 bases are shared with TRBD1. The sequenced sample consisted of peripheral blood. The CDR3 sequence: CASSSGQAGDGYTF. The CDR3 coding sequence is TGCGCCAGCAGCTCGGGACAGGCGGGGGATGGCTACACCTTC.